The source of this TCR beta chain is a study of spatial heterogeneity in lung cancer. V lost 5 bases and J lost 6, with 14 bases in between. This CDR3 has 14 residues. Time point of the sample: sample taken at primary tumor resection. The input material, whole RNA from tumor, nontumor lung or frozen PBMC, was sequenced unsorted. TCRdb re-called the 5' RACE reads with MiXCR, one entry per CDR3 protein. The data show around 23,000 distinct CDR3 sequences, about 4.9% seen once. Many counts were recorded for this clonotype. The source of this sequence is a male donor with early-stage non-small cell lung cancer. The V and J genes are TRBV12-3 or TRBV12-4 and TRBJ2-1; D is possibly TRBD1 or TRBD2 (5 bases each). The source was PBMCs, collected at surgery. The CDR3 loop is CASSRGVLRNEQFF. The CDR3 DNA is TGTGCCAGCAGTCGAGGGGTGCTCCGCAATGAGCAGTTCTTC.